This T cell receptor (beta chain) was captured in a study of blood T cells in healthy people across ages. Study observations and caveats: Among T cells, TCR beta diversity per million cells dropped roughly linearly as age rose. Diversity estimated from one million T cells was considered an underestimate.

This clonotype was observed a few times. The antigen is unknown. The second PCR ran about 6 to 11 cycles with a sample-barcoded 5' primer and J-beta primers. In TCRdb, the 5' RACE reads were re-called with MiXCR into one record per CDR3 protein. The profile shows about 1.4 million distinct CDR3 sequences, approximately 63% of them singletons. The specimen sequenced was blood. This clonotype was obtained from a man aged 18 to 29 in good health.

The CDR3 sequence is CASSHIFTGTAKWRYEQYF. Written as DNA, the CDR3 is TGCGCCAGCAGCCATATATTTACCGGAACCGCCAAGTGGAGGTACGAGCAGTACTTC. The chain is built from TRBV4-3 and TRBJ2-7; D might be TRBD2 (5 bases). This CDR3 has 19 amino acids. V lost 3 bases, J lost 4 bases, and 28 bases lay in between. Germline-derived CDR1 and CDR2 are LGHNA and YSLEER.